This T cell receptor (beta chain) was retrieved from a study of type 1 regulatory T cells. Study at large: T-allo10 is a Tr1-enriched, alloantigen-specific CD4 T cell product made in vitro.

This clonotype was observed a handful of times. There are 16 residues in the CDR3. The germline V and J ends were trimmed by 0 bases and 6 bases, with 17 bases remaining between them. Germline lookup yields CDR1 LGHNA and CDR2 YNFKEQ. TCRdb fed the reads into MiXCR, producing one record per CDR3 protein. The data hold 75,000 to 100,000 distinct CDR3 sequences, with around a third observed a single time. The chain links TRBV4-2 to TRBJ1-1; D is unclear. This receptor was identified in a human donor in good health. Sequenced material: CD4+ T cells, either the whole sample or a sorted fraction (not recorded which). The CDR3 bases are TGTGCCAGCAGCCAAGACGTCTTCGGAGGCCTCTCTGAAGCTTTCTTT. The encoded protein is CASSQDVFGGLSEAFF.